This TCR beta chain derives from a study of CD8 T cells in ankylosing spondylitis. The study, taken as a whole, reports: What seemed typical of ankylosing spondylitis blood was a TCR beta motif built from under 10 highly homologous variants.

In regard to this clonotype: Its antigen is not identified.

MiXCR, run by TCRdb on the 5' RACE reads, gives a single entry per CDR3 protein. The table has approximately 400,000 distinct CDR3 sequences, roughly 18% seen once. The receptor was derived from a male donor with ankylosing spondylitis. Sequenced input: blood, either unsorted or a sorted T cell fraction (not recorded which).

Written as DNA, the CDR3 is TGTGCCAGCAGGGACACCCATTCACCCCTCCACTTT. It is translated as CASRDTHSPLHF. The chain links TRBV6-5 to TRBJ1-6; tentative D call: TRBD1 (5 bases). Looked up from germline, CDR1 is MNHEY and CDR2 is SVGAGI. The V end was cut by 6 bases, the J end by 8 bases, with 8 bases between. This CDR3 comprises 12 residues.